Sequencing of this TCR beta chain was carried out in a study of blood T cell repertoires in COVID-19 (TCRdb year 2020). Broadly, across the study: The collaborator samples originated in the United States, Italy and Spain and spanned the acute and convalescent phases of COVID-19. The dataset comprised deeply sampled blood TCRbeta repertoires from subjects exposed to, actively infected with, or recovered from COVID-19. The prospective study material was composed of cDNA or gDNA derived from T cells, B-cell-depleted T cells, or PBMCs. Samples were obtained from the ongoing ImmuneRACE study (first 160 participants) and from about 1,300 subjects provided by 6 global collaborators. Sample metadata almost always included a de-identified subject ID, COVID-19 status, age in years and sex. A freely available public database, intended as a resource for researchers studying the immune response to SARS-CoV-2, is where the repertoires were released. Where available, HLA class I and class II types were obtained from metadata supplied by the sample provider rather than from assay-based typing.

A remark on this clone: This receptor's antigen is unknown. Base qualities are not recorded, but no much larger clone differs from it by a single base.

From its cysteine to its phenylalanine, the CDR3 spans 14 amino acids. Here the CDR3 DNA is all that survives: 42 bases in frame from base 1. The germline V gene supplies CDR1 MNHEY and CDR2 SVGAGI. At the junction V is shortened by 2 bases and J by 6 bases, with 12 bases in between. The collaborating institutions used their own protocols to collect whole blood in K2EDTA tubes. For TCRbeta analysis, collaborator samples were shipped as frozen whole blood, as isolated PBMCs, or as DNA extracted from either sample type. The immunoSEQ Assay, a bias-controlled multiplex PCR, was used to amplify TCRbeta CDR3 regions from genomic DNA. Per the original workflow: Nucleated cell counts per sample were estimated from amplification of reference gene primers within the assay. To quantify the absolute abundance of each unique TCRbeta CDR3 rearrangement, sequence reads were collapsed and filtered. For each sample, productive Simpson clonality was calculated as the square root of Simpson's diversity index over productive rearrangements. TCRdb carries this immuneACCESS record with in-frame sequences only. Its versions omit some clonotypes, under half of them owing to an unresolved V gene in the studies checked, with the rest unexplained. From that table come the V and J calls and clone size; the DNA was used to work out D and trimming. This sample has around 93,000 clones in its table, and roughly 82% of those were observed once. Of the sample, 18% is held by the ten largest clones.

The study at large found these results: Clinical and demographic metadata were provided uncurated, with the amount varying by source and participant.

Recombination joined TRBV6-5 with TRBJ2-3; TRBD1 is possibly the D segment (5 matching bases). The TCR comes from a man at least 80 years old with acute or convalescent COVID-19. Material: peripheral blood. In nucleotide form, the sequence is TGTGCCAGCAGTTACCTAGACAGAGCTGATACGCAGTATTTT. This sequence encodes CASSYLDRADTQYF.